Listed here is a single T cell receptor (beta chain). Its antigen is not known. This record belongs to a study of CD8+ T cells in alopecia areata. Extracted from the samples, RNA was reverse transcribed into cDNA to serve as the sequencing template. Sequenced by immunoSEQ multiplex PCR; TCRdb stores in-frame clones only, minus some. The sample carries about 190,000 clones, 50% to 60% recorded once. Indicated treatment: oral pan-JAK inhibitor, 5-10 mg twice daily. Regarding the study as a whole: Lesional scalp, especially alopecia totalis/universalis, showed higher clonality than normal scalp.

This clonotype was obtained from a human donor with alopecia areata. This sample comprised CD4+ T cells sorted from blood, obtained at week 4, from a patient treated with tofacitinib.

Written as DNA, the CDR3 is TGCGCCAGCAACAGGGGGTCCTCTGGGGCCAACGTCCTGACTTTC. This translates into CASNRGSSGANVLTF. The rearrangement uses TRBV4-1 and TRBJ2-6; 8 bases line up with TRBD1. This CDR3 contains 15 residues. V lost 7 bases to trimming and J lost 0 bases; unmatched junction nucleotides: 2. Germline V gene data show CDR1 as MGHRA and CDR2 as YSYEKL.